A selection of T cell receptor beta chains follows, all from one sample in a study of CD8+CD57+ T cells in acquired aplastic anemia. TCRdb reprocessed the reads via MiXCR and lists one record per CDR3 protein. The sample contains 450,000 to 550,000 distinct CDR3 sequences, over 25% of which appear only once. Sequencing input: sorted CD4+, CD8+, or CD8+CD57+ T cells (not recorded which) from PBMCs. Every receptor here comes from a human donor with aplastic anemia. Both conserved end residues are part of each CDR3. The D gene is left open where the match is weak. Some rows mark clone size as missing; the rest say once, few, many or name a class of expanded clone.

j_call	v_call	d_call	clone_size	cdr3_nt	cdr3_aa
TRBJ1-1	TRBV9	-	many	TGTGCCAGCAGCGTTGATGGTAGGACTGAAGCTTTCTTT	CASSVDGRTEAFF
TRBJ2-2	TRBV10-3	TRBD1	-	TGTGCCAGCAGTAAGGGACAGGGGAGCACCGGGGAGCTGTTTTTT	CASSKGQGSTGELFF
TRBJ1-1	TRBV12-3/TRBV12-4	-	-	TGTGCCAGCAGTAATACCGGGACAACGAACACTGAAGCTTTCTTT	CASSNTGTTNTEAFF
TRBJ1-1	TRBV6-1	-	-	TGTGCCAGCAGAAAGGGGGGTGAAGCTTTCTTT	CASRKGGEAFF
TRBJ2-7	TRBV10-3	TRBD2	-	TGTGCCAGCAGGCCGCCAAAGCGGGGGCCGAGCTCCTACGAGCAGTACTTC	CASRPPKRGPSSYEQYF
TRBJ2-1	TRBV10-2	-	many	TGCGCCAGCAGTTGGGGAAACTCCTACAATGAGCAGTTCTTC	CASSWGNSYNEQFF
TRBJ2-7	TRBV2	-	many	TGTGCCAGCAGTGAACCGGACTTTACCTACGAGCAGTACTTC	CASSEPDFTYEQYF
TRBJ2-1	TRBV3-1	-	-	TGTGCCAGCAGCCGAAGCGGAGAGCAGTTCTTC	CASSRSGEQFF
TRBJ2-5	TRBV11-2	TRBD1	-	TGTGCCAGCAGCTACCGACAGACAGGGGGGGAGACCCAGTACTTC	CASSYRQTGGETQYF
TRBJ1-4	TRBV15	-	many	TGTGCCACCAGCAGCGGTTTGGGGGAAGGGGAAAAACTGTTTTTT	CATSSGLGEGEKLFF
TRBJ2-7	TRBV2	TRBD1	-	TGTGCCAGCAGCGGGACAGGGGTTCTCAACGAGCAGTACTTC	CASSGTGVLNEQYF
TRBJ1-1	TRBV18	-	-	TGTGCCAGCTCACCATTGGCGGCTGAAGCTTTCTTT	CASSPLAAEAFF
TRBJ2-5	TRBV10-3	TRBD1	many	TGTGCCACCTGGGAGACAGGGGGGACCCAGTACTTC	CATWETGGTQYF
TRBJ2-5	TRBV20-1	TRBD2	-	TGCAGTGCCCTTACGACTAGCGGGGGCCTTCTTGAGACCCAGTACTTC	CSALTTSGGLLETQYF
TRBJ2-3	TRBV7-3	TRBD2	many	TGTGCCAGCAGCTTAACAACAGCGGGACATACGCAGTATTTT	CASSLTTAGHTQYF
TRBJ1-5	TRBV2	-	-	TGTGCCAGCAGGACGGGGGATAGCAATCAGCCCCAGCATTTT	CASRTGDSNQPQHF
TRBJ2-7	TRBV20-1	-	few	TGCAGTGCTAGAGAAGGGACGCTATCAAGACACGAGCAGTACTTC	CSAREGTLSRHEQYF
TRBJ2-3	TRBV4-3	TRBD2	-	TGCGCCAGCAGCCAAGGGGCTAGCGGGCTCGGAGCGGATACGCAGTATTTT	CASSQGASGLGADTQYF
TRBJ1-1	TRBV2	-	many	TGTGCCAGGGGGAAGGGAAATATGAACACTGAAGCTTTCTTT	CARGKGNMNTEAFF
TRBJ1-1	TRBV7-9	-	few	TGTGCCAGCCGCCGCAAGAACACTGAAGCTTTCTTT	CASRRKNTEAFF
TRBJ2-5	TRBV7-3	-	many	TGTGCCAGCAGCCAGAACCCGGGGGAGACCCAGTACTTC	CASSQNPGETQYF
TRBJ1-2	TRBV25-1	-	-	TGTGCCAGCAGTGAAGAAGGGCAGGGAAGTCATGGCTACACCTTC	CASSEEGQGSHGYTF
TRBJ2-7	TRBV29-1	TRBD1	-	TGCAGCACTAAACAGGGGCGCTACGAGCAGTACTTC	CSTKQGRYEQYF
TRBJ2-7	TRBV19	TRBD2	many	TGTGCCAGTGGCGGGAGGGCCCTCTACGAGCAGTACTTC	CASGGRALYEQYF
TRBJ2-7	TRBV7-2	-	many	TGTGCCAGCAGCTTAGATGGGCGGGGAGGCTACGAGCAGTACTTC	CASSLDGRGGYEQYF
TRBJ1-2	TRBV19	TRBD1	-	TGTGCCAGTAGTCAGCCCCGGACAGGGAACCCCCATGGCTACACCTTC	CASSQPRTGNPHGYTF
TRBJ2-7	TRBV11-1	TRBD2	many	TGTGCCAGCAGTCCTCCGGGACTAGCGGGGGTCTACGAGCAGTACTTC	CASSPPGLAGVYEQYF
TRBJ1-6	TRBV11-1	TRBD1	-	TGTGCCAGCAGCAGATCCCCGGGACAGTATAATTCACCCCCCCACTTT	CASSRSPGQYNSPPHF
TRBJ2-3	TRBV5-1	TRBD1	-	TGCGCCAGCGGCTTGACAGGGGGTATAACAGATACGCAGTATTTT	CASGLTGGITDTQYF
TRBJ1-6	TRBV4-1	TRBD1	-	TGTGCCTGGAAAACAGGGGACCATAATTCACCCCTCCACTTT	CAWKTGDHNSPLHF
TRBJ1-2	TRBV11-1	-	few	TGTGCCAGCAGCAATTATGTGGGGGTACGGTTCTTC	CASSNYVGVRFF
TRBJ1-4	TRBV6-4	-	few	TGTGCCAGCAGTGACTCCTCAGGGAAACTGTTTTTT	CASSDSSGKLFF
TRBJ1-4	TRBV20-1	-	few	TGCAGTGCTTCGCCGGCGGGATCTAATGAAAAACTGTTTTTT	CSASPAGSNEKLFF
TRBJ1-2	TRBV5-1	-	many	TGCGCCAGCAGCTTGGTGGCCGGCTCGGATGGCTACACCTTC	CASSLVAGSDGYTF
TRBJ1-6	TRBV7-9	-	many	TGTGCCAGCAGCTTAGGCATTTATTCACCCCTCCACTTT	CASSLGIYSPLHF
TRBJ1-1	TRBV4-1	-	few	TGCGCCAGCAGCGGAGCACAGCTAAACATGAACACTGAAGCTTTCTTT	CASSGAQLNMNTEAFF
TRBJ2-7	TRBV3-1	-	-	TGTGCCAGCAGCCAAGTAGCCGGGGGCGAGCAGTACTTC	CASSQVAGGEQYF
TRBJ2-7	TRBV2	TRBD2	-	TGTGCCAGCAGTCAAGACGGACTAGCGGGAGGGCATGTCGGCGAGCAGTACTTC	CASSQDGLAGGHVGEQYF
TRBJ1-2	TRBV19	-	-	TGTGCCAGTAGTATGGACAGACTCTATGGCTACACCTTC	CASSMDRLYGYTF
TRBJ1-2	TRBV29-1	-	-	TGCAGCGTTGAAGACGGGATTAACTACGGCTACACCTTC	CSVEDGINYGYTF
TRBJ2-7	TRBV3-1	-	few	TGTGCCAGCAGCCAAGAGTCCCACGAGCAGTACTTC	CASSQESHEQYF
TRBJ1-6	TRBV9	-	many	TGTGCCAGCAGTGTGGGATCTGATAATTCACCCCTCCACTTT	CASSVGSDNSPLHF
TRBJ2-7	TRBV7-2	-	few	TGTGCCAGCAGCTGGACGGGGAGCTCCTACGAGCAGTACTTC	CASSWTGSSYEQYF